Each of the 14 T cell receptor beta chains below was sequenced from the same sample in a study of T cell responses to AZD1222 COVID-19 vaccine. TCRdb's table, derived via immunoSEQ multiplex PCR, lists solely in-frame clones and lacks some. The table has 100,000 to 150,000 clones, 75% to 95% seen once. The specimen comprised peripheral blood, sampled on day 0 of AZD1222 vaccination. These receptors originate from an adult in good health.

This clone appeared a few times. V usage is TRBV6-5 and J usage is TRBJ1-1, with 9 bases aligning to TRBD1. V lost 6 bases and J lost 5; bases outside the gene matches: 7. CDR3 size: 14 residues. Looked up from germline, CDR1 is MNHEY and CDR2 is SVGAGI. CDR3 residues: CASSTGQGLTEAFF. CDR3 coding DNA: TGTGCCAGCAGCACGGGACAGGGTTTAACTGAAGCTTTCTTT.

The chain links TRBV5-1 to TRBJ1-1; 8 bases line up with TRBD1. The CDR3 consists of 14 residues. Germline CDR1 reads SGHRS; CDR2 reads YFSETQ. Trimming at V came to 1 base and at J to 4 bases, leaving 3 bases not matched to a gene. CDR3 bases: TGCGCCAGCAGCTTGACAGGGGGGTTCACTGAAGCTTTCTTT. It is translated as CASSLTGGFTEAFF.

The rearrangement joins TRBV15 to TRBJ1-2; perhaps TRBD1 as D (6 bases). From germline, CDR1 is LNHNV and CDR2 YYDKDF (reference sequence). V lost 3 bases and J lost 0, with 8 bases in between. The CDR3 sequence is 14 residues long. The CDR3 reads CATSSGQSNYGYTF. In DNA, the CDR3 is TGTGCCACCAGCAGCGGACAGTCTAACTATGGCTACACCTTC.

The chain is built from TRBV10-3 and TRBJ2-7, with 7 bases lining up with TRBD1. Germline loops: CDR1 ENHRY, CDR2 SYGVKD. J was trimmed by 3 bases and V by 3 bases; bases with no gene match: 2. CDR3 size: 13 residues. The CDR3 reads CAISDAGGYEQYF. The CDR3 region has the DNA TGTGCCATCAGTGATGCAGGGGGCTACGAGCAGTACTTC.

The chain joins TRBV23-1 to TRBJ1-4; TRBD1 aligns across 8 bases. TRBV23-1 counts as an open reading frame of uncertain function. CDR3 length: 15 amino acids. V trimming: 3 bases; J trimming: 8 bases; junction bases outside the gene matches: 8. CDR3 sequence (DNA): TGCGCCAGCAGTCATTTCGGGACAGGAGAAGAAAAACTGTTTTTT. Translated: CASSHFGTGEEKLFF.

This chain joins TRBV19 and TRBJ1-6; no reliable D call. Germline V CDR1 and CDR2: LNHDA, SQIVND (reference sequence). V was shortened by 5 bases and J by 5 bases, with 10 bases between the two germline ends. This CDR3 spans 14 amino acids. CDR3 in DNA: TGTGCCAGTAGTCGGGGAGCTAATAATTCACCCCTCCACTTT. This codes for CASSRGANNSPLHF.

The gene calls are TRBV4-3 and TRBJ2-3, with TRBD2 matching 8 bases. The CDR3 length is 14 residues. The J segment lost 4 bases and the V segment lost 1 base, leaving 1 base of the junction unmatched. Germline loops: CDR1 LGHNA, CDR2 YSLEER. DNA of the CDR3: TGCGCCAGCAGCCAAGGGCGGGGGGCAGATACGCAGTATTTT. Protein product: CASSQGRGADTQYF.

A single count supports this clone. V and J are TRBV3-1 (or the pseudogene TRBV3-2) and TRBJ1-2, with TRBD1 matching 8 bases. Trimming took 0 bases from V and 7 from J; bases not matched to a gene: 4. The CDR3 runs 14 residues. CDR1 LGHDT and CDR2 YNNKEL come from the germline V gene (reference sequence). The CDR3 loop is CASSQEGTGSGYTF. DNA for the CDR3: TGTGCCAGCAGCCAAGAGGGGACAGGATCTGGCTACACCTTC.

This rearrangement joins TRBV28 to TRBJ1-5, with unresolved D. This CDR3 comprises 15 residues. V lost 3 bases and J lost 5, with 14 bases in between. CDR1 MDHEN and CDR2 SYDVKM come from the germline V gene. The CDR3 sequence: CASSFPPGGDQPQHF. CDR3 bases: TGTGCCAGCAGTTTCCCTCCCGGAGGAGATCAGCCCCAGCATTTT.

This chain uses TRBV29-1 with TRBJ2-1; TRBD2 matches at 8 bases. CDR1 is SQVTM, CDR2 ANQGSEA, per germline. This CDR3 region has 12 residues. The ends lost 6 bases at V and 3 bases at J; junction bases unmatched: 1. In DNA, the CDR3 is TGCAGCGTAACTAGCGGCTACAATGAGCAGTTCTTC. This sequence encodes CSVTSGYNEQFF.

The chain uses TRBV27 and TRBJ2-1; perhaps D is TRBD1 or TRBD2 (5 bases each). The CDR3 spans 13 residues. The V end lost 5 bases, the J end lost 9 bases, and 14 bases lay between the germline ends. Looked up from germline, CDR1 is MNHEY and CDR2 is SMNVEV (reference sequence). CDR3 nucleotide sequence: TGTGCCAGCAGTCTACGTAGGGGAGCTGAGCAGTTCTTC. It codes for CASSLRRGAEQFF.

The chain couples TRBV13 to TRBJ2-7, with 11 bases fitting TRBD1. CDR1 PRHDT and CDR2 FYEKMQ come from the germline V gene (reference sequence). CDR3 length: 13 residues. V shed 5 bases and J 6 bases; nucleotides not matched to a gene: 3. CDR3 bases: TGTGCCAGCAGCGGAGGGACAGGGGGCGAGCAGTACTTC. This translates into CASSGGTGGEQYF.

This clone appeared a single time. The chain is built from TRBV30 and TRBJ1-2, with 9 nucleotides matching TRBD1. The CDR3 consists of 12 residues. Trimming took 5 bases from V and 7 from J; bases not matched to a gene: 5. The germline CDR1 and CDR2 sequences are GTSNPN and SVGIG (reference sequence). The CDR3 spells CAWLTGGGGYTF. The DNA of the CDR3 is TGTGCCTGGCTAACAGGGGGCGGTGGCTACACCTTC.

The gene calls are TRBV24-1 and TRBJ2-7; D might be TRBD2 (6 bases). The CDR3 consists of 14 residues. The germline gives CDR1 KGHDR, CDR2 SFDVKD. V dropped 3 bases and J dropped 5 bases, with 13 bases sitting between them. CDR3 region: CATSDAGQANEQYF. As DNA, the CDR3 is TGTGCCACCAGTGATGCGGGGCAGGCGAACGAGCAGTACTTC.